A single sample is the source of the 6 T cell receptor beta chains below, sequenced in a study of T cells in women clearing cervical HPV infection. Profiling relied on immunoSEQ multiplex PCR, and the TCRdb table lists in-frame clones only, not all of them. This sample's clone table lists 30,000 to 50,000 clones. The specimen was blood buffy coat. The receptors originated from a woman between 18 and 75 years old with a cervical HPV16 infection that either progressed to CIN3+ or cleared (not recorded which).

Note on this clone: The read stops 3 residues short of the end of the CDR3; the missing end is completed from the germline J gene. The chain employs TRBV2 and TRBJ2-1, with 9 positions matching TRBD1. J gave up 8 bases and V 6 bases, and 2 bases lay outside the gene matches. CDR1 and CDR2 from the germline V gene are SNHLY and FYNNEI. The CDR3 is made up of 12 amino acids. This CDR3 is CASRRQGDEQFF. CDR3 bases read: TGTGCCAGCAGGCGACAGGGGGATGAG.

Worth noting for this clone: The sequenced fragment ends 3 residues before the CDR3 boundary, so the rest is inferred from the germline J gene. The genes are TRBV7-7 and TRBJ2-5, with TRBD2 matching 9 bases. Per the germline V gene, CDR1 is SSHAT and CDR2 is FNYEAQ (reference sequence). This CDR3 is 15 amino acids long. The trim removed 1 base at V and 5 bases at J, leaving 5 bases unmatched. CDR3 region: CASSLEGGGAETQYF. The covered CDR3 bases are TGTGCCAGCAGCTTAGAAGGCGGGGGGGCCGAGACC.

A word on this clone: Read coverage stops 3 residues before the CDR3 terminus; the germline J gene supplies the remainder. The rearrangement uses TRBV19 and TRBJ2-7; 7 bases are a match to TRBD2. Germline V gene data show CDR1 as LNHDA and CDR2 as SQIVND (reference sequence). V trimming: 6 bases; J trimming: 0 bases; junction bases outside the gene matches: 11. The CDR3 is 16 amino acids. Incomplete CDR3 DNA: TGTGCCAGTAGCTTTTTTCCGGGGGGAAGCTCCTACGAG. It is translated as CASSFFPGGSSYE. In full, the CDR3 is CASSFFPGGSSYEQYF.

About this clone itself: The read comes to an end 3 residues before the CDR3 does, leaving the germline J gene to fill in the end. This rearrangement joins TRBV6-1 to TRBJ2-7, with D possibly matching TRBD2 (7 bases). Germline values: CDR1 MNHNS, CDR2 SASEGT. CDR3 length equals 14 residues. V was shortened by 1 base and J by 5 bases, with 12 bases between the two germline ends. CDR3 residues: CASSEGGGLNEQYF. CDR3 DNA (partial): TGTGCCAGCAGTGAAGGGGGGGGGCTGAACGAG.

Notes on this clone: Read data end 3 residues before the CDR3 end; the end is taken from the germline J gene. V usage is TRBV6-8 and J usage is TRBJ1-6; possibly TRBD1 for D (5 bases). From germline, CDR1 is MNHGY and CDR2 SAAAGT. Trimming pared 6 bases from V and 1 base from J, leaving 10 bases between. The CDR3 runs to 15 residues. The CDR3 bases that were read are TGTGCCAGCAGAGCCCGACAGTCCTATAATTCACCC. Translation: CASRARQSYNSP. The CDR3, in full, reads CASRARQSYNSPLHF.

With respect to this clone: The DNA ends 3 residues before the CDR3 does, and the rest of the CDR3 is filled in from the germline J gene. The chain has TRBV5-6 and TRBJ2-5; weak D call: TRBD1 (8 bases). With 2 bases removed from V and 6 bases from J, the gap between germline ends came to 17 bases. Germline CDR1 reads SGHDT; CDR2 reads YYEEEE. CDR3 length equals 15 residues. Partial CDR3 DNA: TGTGCCAGCAGCTTCCTGGACAGGGAGGGAAAGACC. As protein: CASSFLDREGKT. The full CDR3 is CASSFLDREGKTQYF. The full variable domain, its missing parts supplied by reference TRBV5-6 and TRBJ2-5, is DAGVTQSPTHLIKTRGQQVTLRCSPKSGHDTVSWYQQALGQGPQFIFQYYEEEERQRGNFPDRFSGHQFPNYSSELNVNALLLGDSALYLCASSFLDREGKTQYFGPGTRLLVL.